What follows are 26 T cell receptor beta chains derived from one specimen sequenced in a study of blood T cells in healthy people across ages (dated by TCRdb to 2014 to 2015). Libraries were prepared through 5' RACE. The second PCR ran for about 6 to 12 cycles and used a J-beta primer mix along with a sample-barcoded 5' primer. TCRdb reprocessing: public reads trimmed at Q25 with fastp, clones called with MiXCR, in-frame beta chains kept. Each entry merges the rows of one CDR3 protein and shows their most common DNA and genes. The sample table holds around 1,900,000 distinct CDR3 sequences, of which approximately 40% were seen once. Clones ranked in the top ten supply 23% of the sample. Input material: blood. These receptor sequences come from a human donor in good health.

This clonotype appeared many times. The chain employs TRBV12-3 or TRBV12-4 and TRBJ1-5, with D uncertain. CDR3 length equals 11 residues. V was cut by 2 bases and J by 6 bases, with 2 bases left in between. CDR3 sequence: CASSLSQPQHF. In DNA form, the CDR3 reads TGTGCCAGCAGTTTAAGTCAGCCCCAGCATTTT.

The chain joins TRBV7-2 to TRBJ2-3; D call uncertain. Germline values: CDR1 SGHTA, CDR2 FQGNSA. The CDR3 extends over 14 amino acids. The V end lost 3 bases, the J end lost 2 bases, and 9 bases lay between the germline ends. The CDR3 here is CASSFSTATDTQYF. For the CDR3, the DNA is TGTGCCAGCAGCTTTAGTACCGCCACAGATACGCAGTATTTT. Together with reference TRBV7-2 and TRBJ2-3, the CDR3 gives the full variable domain: GAGVSQSPSNKVTEKGKDVELRCDPISGHTALYWYRQSLGQGLEFLIYFQGNSAPDKSGLPSDRFSAERTGGSVSTLTIQRTQQEDSAVYLCASSFSTATDTQYFGPGTRLTVL.

With regard to this clonotype: A much larger clone differs by one base, so this may be a read error. J is TRBJ2-1 and V is TRBV12-3 or TRBV12-4; D is unresolved. There are 13 residues in the CDR3. Trimming took 3 bases from V and 9 from J, leaving 12 bases between them. The CDR3 loop reads CASSFSSGGEQFF. The CDR3 nucleotides are TGTGCCAGCAGTTTCTCCTCGGGCGGTGAGCAGTTCTTC.

In regard to this clonotype: A read error may produce the germline difference seen at one junction end. The chain combines TRBV7-2 with TRBJ2-3; TRBD2 agrees at 12 bases. The CDR3 has 17 amino acids. The germline V gene encodes CDR1 SGHTA and CDR2 FQGNSA. The CDR3 protein is CASSLGGLAGRTDMQYF. The CDR3 DNA sequence: TGTGCCAGCAGCTTAGGCGGACTAGCGGGGAGGACAGATATGCAGTATTTT.

V gene TRBV20-1 combines with J gene TRBJ2-3; 13 bases are shared with TRBD2. CDR3 length: 15 amino acids. CDR1 is DFQATT, CDR2 SNEGSKA, per germline (reference sequence). The ends lost 6 bases at V and 1 base at J; junction bases unmatched: 4. The CDR3 region is CSAGTSGTGTDTQYF. CDR3 bases: TGCAGTGCCGGGACTAGCGGGACCGGCACAGATACGCAGTATTTT.

The chain couples TRBV20-1 to TRBJ2-7; 8 bases are a match to TRBD1. With V trimmed by 3 bases and J by 6 bases, 7 bases remained unmatched. The CDR3 totals 13 residues. Germline V lookup: CDR1 DFQATT, CDR2 SNEGSKA (reference sequence). The CDR3 here is CSARTGVLSEQYF. CDR3 in DNA: TGCAGTGCTAGGACAGGGGTTTTGTCCGAGCAGTACTTC.

This clonotype was counted between two and nine times. J is TRBJ2-1 and V is TRBV7-9, with 9 nucleotides matching TRBD2. In germline, CDR1 is SEHNR, CDR2 FQNEAQ (reference sequence). The CDR3 loop spans 15 amino acids. Trimming took 5 bases from V and 4 from J; bases not matched to a gene: 6. This CDR3 reads CASSLERGDYNEQFF. In DNA form, the CDR3 reads TGTGCCAGCAGCCTGGAGCGGGGGGATTACAATGAGCAGTTCTTC. The entire variable domain, with the rest obtained from reference TRBV7-9 and TRBJ2-1, is as follows: DTGVSQNPRHKITKRGQNVTFRCDPISEHNRLYWYRQTLGQGPEFLTYFQNEAQLEKSRLLSDRFSAERPKGSFSTLEIQRTEQGDSAMYLCASSLERGDYNEQFFGPGTRLTVL.

This clonotype has a handful of counts. V is TRBV7-6 and J is TRBJ2-1; 8 bases agree with TRBD1. The CDR3 extends over 18 amino acids. From germline, CDR1 is SGHVS and CDR2 FNYEAQ. The V and J ends lost 2 bases and 4 bases, in that order; junction bases with no gene match: 13. The CDR3 spells CASSLRLRSGQGYNEQFF. Here the CDR3 DNA reads TGTGCCAGCAGCTTACGGCTAAGGAGTGGACAGGGATACAATGAGCAGTTCTTC.

This clonotype was observed a few times. The chain uses TRBV14 and TRBJ2-5; 13 positions agree with TRBD2. The CDR3 sequence is 17 residues long. CDR1 is SGHDN, CDR2 FVKESK, per germline. With V trimmed by 1 base and J by 4 bases, 6 bases remained unmatched. Written as DNA, the CDR3 is TGTGCCAGCAGCCAAGGCGTACTAGCGGGGGGGCCAGAGACCCAGTACTTC. Translated: CASSQGVLAGGPETQYF.

The chain uses TRBV29-1 and TRBJ2-7; D gene unclear. The ends were cut back, 6 bases at V and 0 bases at J, with 12 bases in the middle. This CDR3 is 13 amino acids long. Germline V gene lookup returns CDR1 SQVTM and CDR2 ANQGSEA. DNA for the CDR3: TGCAGCGTCGTCAGCCTAAGCTCCTACGAGCAGTACTTC. The encoded protein is CSVVSLSSYEQYF.

In its sample, this clonotype was seen a few times. The chain has TRBV27 and TRBJ2-7; possibly TRBD1 for D (5 bases). The V gene's germline CDR1 is MNHEY and CDR2 SMNVEV (reference sequence). V was trimmed by 5 bases and J by 2 bases, leaving 16 bases between them. The CDR3 loop spans 15 amino acids. CDR3 residues: CASSPTTDPTYEQYF. In nucleotides, the CDR3 is TGTGCCAGCAGTCCGACGACAGACCCAACCTACGAGCAGTACTTC.

This clonotype was seen a few times. One junction end does not reproduce the germline sequence, and a read error may be involved. V usage is TRBV10-3 and J usage is TRBJ1-5, with D maybe TRBD1 (6 bases). There are 15 residues in the CDR3. CDR1 ENHRY and CDR2 SYGVKD come from the germline V gene. CDR3 sequence reads: CATRWNREGDQSQHF. The DNA for the CDR3 is TGTGCCACCCGTTGGAACAGGGAGGGCGATCAGTCCCAGCATTTT.

The chain has TRBV28 and TRBJ1-2, with D unresolved. The germline V gene encodes CDR1 MDHEN and CDR2 SYDVKM. V was clipped by 3 bases and J by 4 bases, with 9 bases between them. The CDR3 spans 13 residues. CDR3 nucleotides: TGTGCCAGCAGTTTTCGGGCCCGCTATGGCTACACCTTC. This translates into CASSFRARYGYTF.

The genes are TRBV25-1 and TRBJ2-5; 9 bases map to TRBD1. V shed 2 bases and J 5 bases; nucleotides not matched to a gene: 6. The CDR3 contains 15 residues. CDR1 and CDR2 (germline): MGHDK, SYGVNS. CDR3 sequence reads: CASSEPDRGWETQYF. Here the CDR3 DNA reads TGTGCCAGCAGTGAACCGGACAGGGGCTGGGAGACCCAGTACTTC.

The V and J genes are TRBV13 and TRBJ1-2; 7 positions agree with TRBD1. The V gene end was trimmed by 5 bases and the J gene end by 7 bases; junction bases not matched to a gene: 19. This CDR3 region has 17 residues. Germline V lookup: CDR1 PRHDT, CDR2 FYEKMQ (reference sequence). The CDR3 DNA is TGTGCCAGCAGCCAAAAAGCAGGGGGGAGACACCTATCTGGCTACACCTTC. The encoded protein is CASSQKAGGRHLSGYTF. Full variable domain (missing parts from reference TRBV13 and TRBJ1-2): AAGVIQSPRHLIKEKRETATLKCYPIPRHDTVYWYQQGPGQDPQFLISFYEKMQSDKGSIPDRFSAQQFSDYHSELNMSSLELGDSALYFCASSQKAGGRHLSGYTFGSGTRLTVV.

As to this clonotype: A read error may produce the germline difference seen at one junction end. The V and J genes are TRBV20-1 and TRBJ2-7; possibly TRBD2 for D (7 bases). Germline CDR1 DFQATT, CDR2 SNEGSKA (reference sequence). CDR3 length equals 15 residues. Here the CDR3 reads CSAGDPSRGAEEQYF. In DNA, the CDR3 is TGCAGTGCTGGAGATCCTTCCCGGGGGGCGGAAGAGCAGTACTTC.

V gene TRBV28 combines with J gene TRBJ2-3; D call uncertain. The CDR3 spans 17 residues. V dropped 5 bases and J dropped 2 bases, with 20 bases sitting between them. Germline-derived CDR1 and CDR2 are MDHEN and SYDVKM. This CDR3 reads CASSIGRVQCLTDTQYF. The CDR3 DNA is TGTGCCAGCAGTATCGGTAGGGTACAGTGTCTCACAGATACGCAGTATTTT.

V and J are TRBV6-1 and TRBJ1-6; 7 nucleotides line up with TRBD1. J was trimmed by 8 bases and V by 2 bases; bases with no gene match: 6. Germline loops: CDR1 MNHNS, CDR2 SASEGT. The CDR3 totals 15 residues. The CDR3 coding sequence is TGTGCCAGCAGTGAACTTTGGACAGGCGATTCACCCCTCCACTTT. It encodes CASSELWTGDSPLHF.

A word on this clonotype: The junction differs from germline at one of its ends, possibly a read error. The chain links TRBV20-1 to TRBJ1-2; 7 bases agree with TRBD1. Per the germline V gene, CDR1 is DFQATT and CDR2 is SNEGSKA (reference sequence). The length of the CDR3 is 16 residues. The CDR3 nucleotides are TGCAGTGCTAGAGCGTGGACAGGACAGTACAGCTATGGCTATACCTTC. This sequence encodes CSARAWTGQYSYGYTF.

This chain links TRBV4-3 with TRBJ1-3; D ambiguous. Germline values: CDR1 LGHNA, CDR2 YSLEER. CDR3 size: 16 residues. V gave up 0 bases and J gave up 0 bases, with 9 bases separating them. The chain's CDR3 is CASSQDPGYSGNTIYF. DNA for the CDR3: TGCGCCAGCAGCCAAGATCCAGGATACTCTGGAAACACCATATATTTT.

The chain recombines TRBV20-1 with TRBJ2-7; 10 nucleotides agree with TRBD1. The germline gives CDR1 DFQATT, CDR2 SNEGSKA (reference sequence). The CDR3 has 16 residues. The V segment lost 0 bases and the J segment 6 bases; nucleotides outside the gene matches: 11. DNA of the CDR3: TGCAGTGCTAGAGATCGGGTGAGGGACAGGGGAGGCGAGCAGTACTTC. Translation: CSARDRVRDRGGEQYF.

The genes are TRBV10-2 and TRBJ2-5, with D perhaps given as TRBD1 or TRBD2 (6 bases each). The V end lost 8 bases, the J end lost 4 bases, and 17 bases lay between the germline ends. Germline CDR1 is WSHSY and CDR2 is SAAADI. CDR3 length equals 14 residues. The CDR3 DNA reads TGCGCCAGCGGGGGGACAACCCCCAGAGAGACCCAGTACTTC. Encoded protein: CASGGTTPRETQYF.

This sequence joins TRBV27 and TRBJ2-3; D might be TRBD1 or TRBD2, each matching 5 bases. This CDR3 has 14 amino acids. Germline-derived CDR1 and CDR2 are MNHEY and SMNVEV (reference sequence). Trimming pared 3 bases from V and 3 bases from J, leaving 10 bases between. CDR3 DNA sequence: TGTGCCAGCAGTTTGGGGGAATGGACAGATACGCAGTATTTT. Translation gives CASSLGEWTDTQYF.

The V and J genes are TRBV20-1 and TRBJ2-7; D is unresolved. Deletions cut 8 bases from V and 1 base from J, with 12 bases between. The CDR3 runs 12 residues. Germline-derived CDR1 and CDR2 are DFQATT and SNEGSKA (reference sequence). CDR3 sequence: CSPEKVSYEQYF. DNA for the CDR3: TGCAGTCCTGAGAAGGTTTCCTACGAGCAGTACTTC.

The rearrangement links TRBV10-3 to TRBJ2-1, with 14 nucleotides matching TRBD2. Germline CDR1 and CDR2: ENHRY and SYGVKD. Germline trimming cut 6 bases from V and 7 bases from J; bases unmatched to any gene: 14. The CDR3 spans 18 residues. The CDR3 DNA reads as TGTGCCATCAGCGGTCCGGGACTAGCGGGGGCGCTTCGGAATGAGCAGTTCTTC. Its translation is CAISGPGLAGALRNEQFF.

The chain combines TRBV9 with TRBJ2-3; D perhaps matches TRBD2 (6 bases). With 0 bases removed from V and 6 bases from J, the gap between germline ends came to 17 bases. The V gene's germline CDR1 is SGDLS and CDR2 YYNGEE. The CDR3 has 16 residues. CDR3 loop: CASSVAGRGGQDTQYF. In DNA form, the CDR3 reads TGTGCCAGCAGCGTAGCGGGGCGGGGTGGGCAGGATACGCAGTATTTT. Using reference TRBV9 and TRBJ2-3 for the parts outside the CDR3, the full variable domain is DSGVTQTPKHLITATGQRVTLRCSPRSGDLSVYWYQQSLDQGLQFLIQYYNGEERAKGNILERFSAQQFPDLHSELNLSSLELGDSALYFCASSVAGRGGQDTQYFGPGTRLTVL.